These 22 T cell receptor beta chains share one sample of origin, sequenced in a study of blood T cell repertoires in COVID-19. The assay was immunoSEQ multiplex PCR, and TCRdb's table has in-frame clones only and misses some. The table shows about 210,000 clones, with about 81% occurring only once. Sequences were obtained from PBMCs or T cells enriched from blood (not recorded which). Receptor source: a man in his forties who had recovered from COVID-19.

V is TRBV5-1 and J is TRBJ2-1, with D unclear. Trimming stripped 3 bases from V and 3 bases from J, with 4 bases between. The CDR3 is 12 residues long. From germline, CDR1 is SGHRS and CDR2 YFSETQ. The chain's CDR3 is CASSSNYNEQFF. CDR3 nucleotide sequence: TGCGCCAGCAGCTCCAACTACAATGAGCAGTTCTTC.

In this sample, this clone turned up once. V is TRBV7-9 and J is TRBJ2-5; 8 bases are shared with TRBD1. J lost 2 bases, V lost 2 bases, and 7 bases had no gene match. This CDR3 region has 16 residues. Per the germline V gene, CDR1 is SEHNR and CDR2 is FQNEAQ (reference sequence). The CDR3 is CASSLSGGRGQETQYF. The CDR3 region has the DNA TGTGCCAGCAGCTTATCAGGGGGCAGGGGTCAAGAGACCCAGTACTTC.

This clone was seen just once. CDR3 sequence reads: CASSRLGGPYEQYF. CDR3 nucleotides: TGTGCCAGCAGCCGCCTCGGGGGACCCTACGAGCAGTACTTC. The chain combines TRBV7-9 with TRBJ2-7; the D gene is possibly TRBD2 (6 bases). CDR3 length: 14 residues. The V gene's germline CDR1 is SEHNR and CDR2 FQNEAQ (reference sequence). With 5 bases removed from V and 2 bases from J, the gap between germline ends came to 13 bases. Based on the CDR3 plus reference TRBV7-9 and TRBJ2-7, the full variable domain is DTGVSQNPRHKITKRGQNVTFRCDPISEHNRLYWYRQTLGQGPEFLTYFQNEAQLEKSRLLSDRFSAERPKGSFSTLEIQRTEQGDSAMYLCASSRLGGPYEQYFGPGTRLTVT.

The V gene is TRBV7-9, the J gene TRBJ1-2; D perhaps matches TRBD1 (6 bases). Germline loops: CDR1 SEHNR, CDR2 FQNEAQ (reference sequence). There are 12 residues in the CDR3. Between the trimmed V and J ends, which lost 5 bases and 6 bases, there was a span of 10 bases. This CDR3 reads CASSIGGHGYTF. The CDR3 region has the DNA TGTGCCAGCAGCATAGGGGGGCATGGCTACACCTTC. Supplemented by reference TRBV7-9 and TRBJ1-2, the full variable domain reads DTGVSQNPRHKITKRGQNVTFRCDPISEHNRLYWYRQTLGQGPEFLTYFQNEAQLEKSRLLSDRFSAERPKGSFSTLEIQRTEQGDSAMYLCASSIGGHGYTFGSGTRLTVV.

This chain uses TRBV19 with TRBJ2-6, with 8 bases matching TRBD1. Per the germline V gene, CDR1 is LNHDA and CDR2 is SQIVND (reference sequence). J lost 1 base, V lost 7 bases, and 9 bases had no gene match. The CDR3 runs to 17 residues. The CDR3 coding sequence is TGTGCCAGTATAGGGGACAGGCCTACGTCTGGGGCCAACGTCCTGACTTTC. Translation gives CASIGDRPTSGANVLTF.

The chain combines TRBV18 with TRBJ1-2; the match to TRBD1 covers 7 bases. Germline assignment: CDR1 KGHSH and CDR2 LQKENI. This CDR3 has 13 residues. The J segment lost 6 bases and the V segment lost 4 bases, leaving 5 bases of the junction unmatched. The CDR3 bases are TGTGCCAGCTCACTGGGACAGACCGATGGCTACACCTTC. This encodes CASSLGQTDGYTF.

This chain uses TRBV14 with TRBJ1-2; the D gene is possibly TRBD1 (5 bases). Germline values: CDR1 SGHDN, CDR2 FVKESK. This CDR3 region has 16 residues. Trimming removed 1 base from V and 0 bases from J, with 12 bases in between. For the CDR3, the DNA is TGTGCCAGCAGCCAAGGGGGCCAGGAAGCTAACTATGGCTACACCTTC. Protein: CASSQGGQEANYGYTF.

This chain joins TRBV24-1 and TRBJ2-3, with 15 bases lining up with TRBD2. V gave up 0 bases and J gave up 4 bases; unmatched junction bases: 4. CDR1 is KGHDR and CDR2 is SFDVKD in the germline V gene. This CDR3 is built from 18 residues. The CDR3 coding sequence is TGTGCCACCAGTGATTTGGCCGGACTAGCGGGAGGGGCAGATACGCAGTATTTT. Translation: CATSDLAGLAGGADTQYF.

The chain recombines TRBV14 with TRBJ1-2; maybe TRBD1 (5 bases). CDR1 and CDR2 from the germline V gene are SGHDN and FVKESK. This CDR3 comprises 15 residues. V lost 0 bases and J 3 bases, leaving 11 bases between the germline ends. CDR3 amino acids: CASSQDGAGYYGYTF. The CDR3 DNA reads as TGTGCCAGCAGCCAAGACGGGGCGGGGTACTATGGCTACACCTTC.

The V and J genes are TRBV19 and TRBJ1-5; 10 bases are a match to TRBD1. Unmatched junction bases numbered 5, after V lost 3 bases and J lost 0 bases. This CDR3 contains 17 residues. From germline, CDR1 is LNHDA and CDR2 SQIVND (reference sequence). As DNA, the CDR3 is TGTGCCAGTAGTATCCGGGACAGGGGCTATAGCAATCAGCCCCAGCATTTT. This codes for CASSIRDRGYSNQPQHF.

J is TRBJ1-5 and V is TRBV6-1, with a weak D call TRBD1 (6 bases). Trimming stripped 4 bases from V and 6 bases from J, with 19 bases between. The CDR3 is 16 residues long. Germline CDR1 reads MNHNS; CDR2 reads SASEGT. The CDR3 reads CASSVSKTGGGQPQHF. The DNA of the CDR3 is TGTGCCAGCAGTGTCTCGAAGACGGGGGGCGGTCAGCCCCAGCATTTT.

V is TRBV12-3 or TRBV12-4 and J is TRBJ1-1; D not certain. V was clipped by 4 bases and J by 0 bases, with 6 bases between them. The CDR3 totals 13 residues. The CDR3 sequence is CASSYGLNTEAFF. In DNA form, the CDR3 reads TGTGCCAGCAGTTATGGCTTGAACACTGAAGCTTTCTTT.

The sample holds a few counts of this clone. The chain is built from TRBV5-4 and TRBJ2-3; TRBD1 aligns across 9 bases. Germline V lookup: CDR1 SGHNT, CDR2 YYREEE (reference sequence). This CDR3 spans 16 amino acids. J gave up 10 bases and V 4 bases, and 16 bases lay outside the gene matches. The CDR3 sequence is CASSLGGQGTLVAQYF. The CDR3, as DNA: TGTGCCAGCAGCCTAGGGGGACAGGGTACACTAGTTGCGCAGTATTTT.

The genes are TRBV4-1 and TRBJ2-3; the match to TRBD2 covers 11 bases. CDR1 is MGHRA, CDR2 YSYEKL, per germline. This CDR3 is built from 16 residues. With V trimmed by 5 bases and J by 6 bases, 10 bases remained unmatched. The CDR3 loop is CASSSSGGNRWDTQYF. The CDR3 DNA reads as TGCGCCAGCAGCTCTAGCGGGGGGAATCGGTGGGATACGCAGTATTTT.

Concerning this clone itself: Sequence at one end of the junction differs from germline and may be a read error. This chain connects TRBV6-2 or TRBV6-3 to TRBJ2-5; tentative D call: TRBD2 (5 bases). Germline CDR1 and CDR2: MNHEY and SVGEGT. This CDR3 region has 14 residues. The CDR3 spells CASSIAGKQESQYF. Here the CDR3 DNA reads TGTGCCAGCAGCATAGCCGGGAAGCAAGAGAGCCAGTACTTC.

In this sample, this clone turned up once. V usage is TRBV27 and J usage is TRBJ1-1, with D unresolved. The V gene's germline CDR1 is MNHEY and CDR2 SMNVEV (reference sequence). The germline V and J ends were trimmed by 11 bases and 4 bases, with 20 bases remaining between them. The CDR3 extends over 14 amino acids. The CDR3 spells CAVRPAGKSTEAFF. Here the CDR3 DNA reads TGTGCCGTGAGACCGGCCGGGAAGAGCACTGAAGCTTTCTTT.

The chain carries TRBV2 and TRBJ1-4, with 8 bases matching TRBD1. Per the germline V gene, CDR1 is SNHLY and CDR2 is FYNNEI. Trimming at V came to 8 bases and at J to 2 bases, leaving 7 bases not matched to a gene. This CDR3 spans 15 amino acids. CDR3 sequence (DNA): TGTGCCAGCGCCCAGCAGGGGGCGACTAATGAAAAACTGTTTTTT. It codes for CASAQQGATNEKLFF.

The chain links TRBV3-1 (or the pseudogene TRBV3-2) to TRBJ2-3; D gene uncertain. Germline-derived CDR1 and CDR2 are LGHDT and YNNKEL (reference sequence). Trimming took off 4 bases at V and 5 bases at J, with 13 bases between the two ends. The CDR3 length is 14 residues. In DNA form, the CDR3 reads TGTGCCAGCAGCCGACCGGAGAGTGGAGATACGCAGTATTTT. Encoded protein: CASSRPESGDTQYF.

The rearrangement joins TRBV5-1 to TRBJ2-5; 9 bases align to TRBD1. The V segment lost 4 bases and the J segment 3 bases; nucleotides outside the gene matches: 10. This CDR3 has 16 amino acids. Germline CDR1 is SGHRS and CDR2 is YFSETQ. As DNA, the CDR3 is TGCGCCAGCAGCCCGGGACAGGGACGGGGAAAAGAGACCCAGTACTTC. Encoded protein: CASSPGQGRGKETQYF.

V usage is TRBV9 and J usage is TRBJ2-4; the D is unclear. This CDR3 is 13 amino acids long. Between the trimmed V and J ends, which lost 7 bases and 6 bases, there was a span of 14 bases. Germline CDR1 SGDLS, CDR2 YYNGEE. The CDR3 bases are TGTGCCAGCGGAGACCTCCTGCGAAACATTCAGTACTTC. This translates into CASGDLLRNIQYF. The variable domain in full, completed from reference TRBV9 and TRBJ2-4, reads DSGVTQTPKHLITATGQRVTLRCSPRSGDLSVYWYQQSLDQGLQFLIQYYNGEERAKGNILERFSAQQFPDLHSELNLSSLELGDSALYFCASGDLLRNIQYFGAGTRLSVL.

The rearrangement joins TRBV5-5 to TRBJ1-1, with no clear D. From germline, CDR1 is SGHKS and CDR2 YYEKEE (reference sequence). V shed 0 bases and J shed 4 bases, with 13 bases lying between them. This CDR3 is 15 amino acids long. CDR3 amino acids: CASSLGAGSSTEAFF. CDR3 nucleotide sequence: TGTGCCAGCAGCTTGGGTGCGGGGTCGAGCACTGAAGCTTTCTTT. Full variable domain (remainder filled in from reference TRBV5-5 and TRBJ1-1): DAGVTQSPTHLIKTRGQQVTLRCSPISGHKSVSWYQQVLGQGPQFIFQYYEKEERGRGNFPDRFSARQFPNYSSELNVNALLLGDSALYLCASSLGAGSSTEAFFGQGTRLTVV.

Concerning this clone itself: The sample contains more than one DNA sequence encoding this CDR3. The chain employs TRBV18 and TRBJ2-7; D is possibly TRBD1 (5 bases). The germline gives CDR1 KGHSH, CDR2 LQKENI. The CDR3 contains 14 residues. V gave up 3 bases and J gave up 4 bases, with 13 bases separating them. CDR3: CASSPPSGAYEQYF. CDR3 coding DNA: TGTGCCAGCTCACCGCCATCTGGGGCGTACGAGCAGTACTTC.